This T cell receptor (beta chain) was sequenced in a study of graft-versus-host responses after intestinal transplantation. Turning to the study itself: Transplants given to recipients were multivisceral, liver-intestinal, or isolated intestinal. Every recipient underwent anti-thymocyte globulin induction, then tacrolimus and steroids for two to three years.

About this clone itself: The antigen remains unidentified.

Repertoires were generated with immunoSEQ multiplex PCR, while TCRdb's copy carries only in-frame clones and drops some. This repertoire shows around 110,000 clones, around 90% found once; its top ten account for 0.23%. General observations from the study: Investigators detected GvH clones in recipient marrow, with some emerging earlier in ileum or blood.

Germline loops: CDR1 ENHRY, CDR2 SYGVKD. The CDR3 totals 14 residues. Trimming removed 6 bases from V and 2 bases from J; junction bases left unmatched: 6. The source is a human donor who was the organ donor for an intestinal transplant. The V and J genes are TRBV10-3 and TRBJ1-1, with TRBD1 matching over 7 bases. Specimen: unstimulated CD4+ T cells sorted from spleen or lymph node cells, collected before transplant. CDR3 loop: CAIRSGGRNTEAFF. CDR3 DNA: TGTGCCATCAGGTCAGGGGGTAGAAACACTGAAGCTTTCTTT.